Below are 20 T cell receptor beta chains sequenced from a single sample in a study of cytomegalovirus exposure and HLA in healthy donors (dated by TCRdb to about 2017). Libraries came from the immunoSEQ multiplex PCR assay. The multiplex PCR relied on a mix of 60 forward primers for TCR Vbeta segments and 13 reverse primers for TCR Jbeta segments. What TCRdb holds here is the immuneACCESS table cut down to in-frame rearrangements. Part of the clones is not present; checked against another copy, under half of the missing clones reflect an unresolved V gene, and the others are unexplained. Here the sample has more than 85,000 clones; over 12% occur a single time. The top ten hold about 0.79% of the sample. The sequenced sample consisted of PBMCs. These receptors all stem from a female donor in good health and CMV-seronegative.

At least ten counts were recorded for this clone. The rearrangement joins TRBV10-3 to TRBJ2-3, with TRBD1 matching over 10 bases. Germline trimming cut 4 bases from V and 4 bases from J; bases unmatched to any gene: 8. The germline gives CDR1 ENHRY, CDR2 SYGVKD. The length of the CDR3 is 16 residues. The CDR3 coding sequence is TGTGCCATCAGTGGGAAAGGGACAGGGGAGCCAGATACGCAGTATTTT. Translation gives CAISGKGTGEPDTQYF.

This clone turned up a few times. V is TRBV29-1 and J is TRBJ2-3, with a weak D call TRBD2 (5 bases). V lost 5 bases and J lost 3, with 15 bases in between. The CDR3 is made up of 14 amino acids. Germline CDR1 is SQVTM and CDR2 is ANQGSEA. The CDR3 sequence: CSVWLGAATDTQYF. The CDR3 region has the DNA TGCAGCGTTTGGCTGGGAGCGGCGACAGATACGCAGTATTTT.

The chain has TRBV7-3 and TRBJ2-1; 12 bases align to TRBD2. The CDR3 length is 15 residues. With 5 bases clipped from V and 5 bases from J, the junction kept 4 bases outside the gene matches. The germline V gene encodes CDR1 SGHTA and CDR2 FQGTGA. The CDR3 DNA sequence: TGTGCCAGCAGCACCGGACTAGCGGGGAACAATGAGCAGTTCTTC. Its translation is CASSTGLAGNNEQFF.

This clone was detected only a few times. V usage is TRBV2 and J usage is TRBJ2-3, with 8 bases identical to TRBD2. Germline V lookup: CDR1 SNHLY, CDR2 FYNNEI. The CDR3 sequence is 19 residues long. The V gene end was trimmed by 4 bases and the J gene end by 4 bases; junction bases not matched to a gene: 19. The CDR3, as DNA: TGTGCCAGCAGTGTGGCTTCGCAGGATATAGCGGGAAATTCAGATACGCAGTATTTT. Amino acid sequence: CASSVASQDIAGNSDTQYF.

The gene calls are TRBV5-6 and TRBJ2-5; D is undetermined. Trimming stripped 2 bases from V and 7 bases from J, with 9 bases between. CDR1 is SGHDT, CDR2 YYEEEE, per germline. CDR3 length equals 12 residues. The CDR3 loop is CASSLDPGTQYF. As DNA, the CDR3 is TGTGCCAGCAGCTTAGATCCGGGGACCCAGTACTTC.

This chain connects TRBV5-6 to TRBJ1-2, with D tentatively TRBD1 (5 bases). Germline V gene sequence: CDR1 SGHDT, CDR2 YYEEEE. The CDR3 runs 16 residues. The V end was cut by 3 bases, the J end by 5 bases, with 20 bases between. CDR3 sequence (DNA): TGTGCCAGCAGCTGGGAAATTCCGGGACTAAGTTATGGCTACACCTTC. Its protein is CASSWEIPGLSYGYTF.

The chain has TRBV5-6 and TRBJ1-2; 7 bases are a match to TRBD1. Losses at the gene ends were 3 bases for V and 8 bases for J; bases not matched to a gene: 7. The CDR3 sequence is 13 residues long. Germline V gives CDR1 SGHDT, CDR2 YYEEEE. The CDR3 nucleotides read TGTGCCAGCAGCTCAGACAGGGCTGGCGGCTACACCTTC. Amino acid sequence: CASSSDRAGGYTF.

This clone came up a few times. The chain carries TRBV10-3 and TRBJ1-2; 8 bases map to TRBD1. The junction had 6 bases not matched to a gene; V was cut back by 2 bases and J by 4 bases. The CDR3 extends over 15 amino acids. The germline gives CDR1 ENHRY, CDR2 SYGVKD. CDR3 DNA sequence: TGTGCCATCAGTGAGATGGCAGGGGGCGGCTATGGCTACACCTTC. Translating it yields CAISEMAGGGYGYTF.

The chain recombines TRBV7-9 with TRBJ1-1; TRBD1 matches at 10 bases. V gave up 7 bases and J gave up 2 bases; unmatched junction bases: 13. The CDR3 runs 17 residues. Per germline, CDR1 SEHNR and CDR2 FQNEAQ (reference sequence). For the CDR3, the DNA is TGTGCCAGCACGGACCCAGGCGGGACAGGGGTAAACACTGAAGCTTTCTTT. Residues: CASTDPGGTGVNTEAFF. The full variable domain, rest sourced from reference TRBV7-9 and TRBJ1-1, is DTGVSQNPRHKITKRGQNVTFRCDPISEHNRLYWYRQTLGQGPEFLTYFQNEAQLEKSRLLSDRFSAERPKGSFSTLEIQRTEQGDSAMYLCASTDPGGTGVNTEAFFGQGTRLTVV.

J is TRBJ2-1 and V is TRBV19, with 7 bases matching TRBD2. Per germline, CDR1 LNHDA and CDR2 SQIVND (reference sequence). The CDR3 length is 15 residues. The trim removed 7 bases at V and 2 bases at J, leaving 8 bases unmatched. The CDR3 DNA is TGTGCCAGTATGAGGCTAGCGGACCCCTACAATGAGCAGTTCTTC. This gives the protein CASMRLADPYNEQFF.

In its sample, this clone was seen a few times. The V gene is TRBV9, the J gene TRBJ2-5, with 12 bases fitting TRBD2. The V segment lost 3 bases and the J segment 5 bases; nucleotides outside the gene matches: 11. CDR1 is SGDLS, CDR2 YYNGEE, per germline. There are 17 residues in the CDR3. The CDR3 loop reads CASSALAGGLKIETQYF. CDR3 nucleotide sequence: TGTGCCAGCAGCGCACTAGCGGGGGGCCTAAAGATTGAGACCCAGTACTTC.

J is TRBJ2-6 and V is TRBV6-4, with TRBD2 as a possible D gene (5 bases). Germline-derived CDR1 and CDR2 are MRHNA and SNTAGT. Trimming shortened V by 6 bases and J by 2 bases, and 8 bases separated the two germline ends. The CDR3 sequence is 14 residues long. The CDR3 DNA reads as TGTGCCAGCAGAAGGGAGCCTGGGGCCAACGTCCTGACTTTC. As protein: CASRREPGANVLTF.

There are a few counts of this clone. The chain carries TRBV7-6 and TRBJ1-1; 11 bases align to TRBD1. V lost 5 bases and J lost 3; bases outside the gene matches: 2. The CDR3 covers 14 residues. CDR1 SGHVS and CDR2 FNYEAQ come from the germline V gene. The CDR3 region has the DNA TGTGCCAGCAGCAGGGACAGGGGGGACACTGAAGCTTTCTTT. This encodes CASSRDRGDTEAFF.

The V and J genes are TRBV5-4 and TRBJ2-3, with 10 bases lining up with TRBD1. J lost 6 bases, V lost 4 bases, and 8 bases had no gene match. The CDR3 is 15 residues long. Germline-derived CDR1 and CDR2 are SGHNT and YYREEE (reference sequence). The CDR3 loop reads CASSNWTGGGDTQYF. DNA of the CDR3: TGTGCCAGCAGCAATTGGACAGGGGGTGGGGATACGCAGTATTTT.

This clone was found a few times. The chain couples TRBV5-4 to TRBJ2-2; TRBD2 aligns across 14 bases. The germline CDR1 and CDR2 sequences are SGHNT and YYREEE (reference sequence). The CDR3 runs to 17 residues. The ends lost 0 bases at V and 7 bases at J; junction bases unmatched: 5. The CDR3 nucleotides are TGTGCCAGCAGCTTGGGACTAGCGGGGGGGAGTAGCGGGGAGCTGTTTTTT. As protein: CASSLGLAGGSSGELFF.

The chain has TRBV7-2 and TRBJ1-4; D is undetermined. CDR1 is SGHTA, CDR2 FQGNSA, per germline. The ends were cut back, 2 bases at V and 0 bases at J, with 10 bases in the middle. This CDR3 has 16 amino acids. CDR3 nucleotide sequence: TGTGCCAGCAGCTTAACGTCGGGGACAACTAATGAAAAACTGTTTTTT. This sequence encodes CASSLTSGTTNEKLFF.

This clone has just a few counts. This sequence joins TRBV4-3 and TRBJ2-7, with 9 bases identical to TRBD2. After removal of 1 base from V and 4 bases from J, the junction contained 5 bases not matched to a gene. The germline V gene has CDR1 LGHNA and CDR2 YSLEER. The CDR3 has 15 residues. CDR3 residues: CASSQGRLAEYEQYF. The CDR3 DNA sequence: TGCGCCAGCAGCCAAGGCAGACTAGCGGAATACGAGCAGTACTTC.

This clone has only a few counts. The chain is built from TRBV27 and TRBJ2-7; 9 positions match TRBD2. The CDR3 consists of 18 residues. Per germline, CDR1 MNHEY and CDR2 SMNVEV (reference sequence). The V gene end was trimmed by 3 bases and the J gene end by 0 bases; junction bases not matched to a gene: 12. The CDR3 loop reads CASSFRSRLAGSSYEQYF. The CDR3 nucleotides read TGTGCCAGCAGTTTTCGTTCTAGGCTAGCGGGGAGCTCCTACGAGCAGTACTTC.

This rearrangement joins TRBV30 to TRBJ1-1, with D tentatively TRBD1 (5 bases). The CDR3 has 12 residues. Deletions cut 5 bases from V and 3 bases from J, with 10 bases between. Germline V gene lookup returns CDR1 GTSNPN and CDR2 SVGIG (reference sequence). Here the CDR3 reads CAWSPGDTEAFF. CDR3 in DNA: TGTGCCTGGTCCCCGGGGGACACTGAAGCTTTCTTT. Filled out from reference TRBV30 and TRBJ1-1, the complete variable domain reads SQTIHQWPATLVQPVGSPLSLECTVEGTSNPNLYWYRQAAGRGLQLLFYSVGIGQISSEVPQNLSASRPQDRQFILSSKKLLLSDSGFYLCAWSPGDTEAFFGQGTRLTVV.

This clone appeared a few times. This sequence joins TRBV27 and TRBJ2-6; unclear D gene. The CDR3 length is 12 residues. Trimming took 8 bases from V and 4 from J, leaving 6 bases between them. The V gene's germline CDR1 is MNHEY and CDR2 SMNVEV (reference sequence). CDR3 sequence (DNA): TGTGCCAGCGGCTGGGGGGCCAACGTCCTGACTTTC. This encodes CASGWGANVLTF. Based on the CDR3 plus reference TRBV27 and TRBJ2-6, the full variable domain is EAQVTQNPRYLITVTGKKLTVTCSQNMNHEYMSWYRQDPGLGLRQIYYSMNVEVTDKGDVPEGYKVSRKEKRNFPLILESPSPNQTSLYFCASGWGANVLTFGAGSRLTVL.